The clone carrying this T cell receptor beta chain was seen more than once but under ten times. Its antigen is unknown. Cultured CD4+ T cell DNA underwent sequencing with the Oncomine TCR Beta short-read assay. Genomic DNA was isolated from CD4+ T cells that had been cultured. From the PCR reads, TCRdb called clonotypes with MiXCR, one entry per CDR3 protein. The table has 15,000 or so distinct CDR3 sequences, roughly 29% seen once; the top ten hold roughly 21%. This specimen comes from a study of vaccination and CD4 T cells after COVID-19. Study as a whole: SARS-CoV-2, HCoV-NL63, HCoV-OC43 and HCoV-229E supplied the overlapping spike peptides used to stimulate cells.

Germline loops: CDR1 SNHLY, CDR2 FYNNEI. Trimming left V 7 bases short and J 8 bases short, with 14 bases between. The CDR3 consists of 12 residues. The treatment denotes: approximately 9-day PBMC culture with coronavirus spike peptide pools or control peptides (ViraFEST assay). Culture proceeded for about ten days, and CD4+ T cells were then isolated by negative selection. The sequence was collected from a human donor with COVID-19. The chain links TRBV2 to TRBJ1-2, with a tentative D call TRBD1 (5 bases). Sequenced: cultured CD4+ T cells from blood. The CDR3 region is CASTLGVGGYTF. As DNA, the CDR3 is TGTGCCAGCACTCTGGGGGTTGGCGGCTACACCTTC.